Listed here are 13 T cell receptor beta chains from one sample, sequenced in a study of blood T cells in healthy people across ages. It was with a sample-barcoded 5' primer and a J-beta primer mix that a second PCR of roughly 7 to 12 cycles was run. In TCRdb, the 5' RACE reads were re-called with MiXCR into one record per CDR3 protein. The sample has 550,000 to 650,000 distinct CDR3 sequences, 25% to 35% seen once. The specimen sequenced was blood. The origin of the receptors is a woman older than 75 in good health.

The J gene is TRBJ1-5, the V gene TRBV19; the match to TRBD1 covers 9 bases. J gave up 5 bases and V 9 bases, and 5 bases lay outside the gene matches. The CDR3 is 13 residues long. CDR1 LNHDA and CDR2 SQIVND come from the germline V gene (reference sequence). The CDR3 DNA reads as TGTGCCAGCCGGACAGGGGCTGATCAGCCCCAGCATTTT. Residues: CASRTGADQPQHF.

The V and J genes are TRBV7-2 and TRBJ2-1, with 8 bases that match TRBD2. This CDR3 has 16 residues. The junction had 9 bases not matched to a gene; V was cut back by 5 bases and J by 3 bases. Germline V CDR1 and CDR2: SGHTA, FQGNSA. This CDR3 reads CASSPLSGVFYNEQFF. In DNA, the CDR3 is TGTGCCAGCAGCCCGCTTAGCGGGGTATTCTACAATGAGCAGTTCTTC.

This rearrangement joins TRBV3-1 to TRBJ2-3; D perhaps matches TRBD2 (6 bases). Germline V gene data show CDR1 as LGHDT and CDR2 as YNNKEL (reference sequence). V lost 1 base to trimming and J lost 1 base, with 15 bases between them. The CDR3 covers 17 residues. Here the CDR3 DNA reads TGTGCCAGCAGCCAAGGATCGACTAGTTTAGGCACAGATACGCAGTATTTT. It yields the protein CASSQGSTSLGTDTQYF.

This clonotype showed up many times. The V gene is TRBV15, the J gene TRBJ1-4; 9 nucleotides line up with TRBD1. V shed 5 bases and J 7 bases; nucleotides not matched to a gene: 8. From germline, CDR1 is LNHNV and CDR2 YYDKDF (reference sequence). This CDR3 is built from 15 residues. The CDR3 DNA follows: TGTGCCACCAGCGGGGAGGACAGGGGTCGTGAAAAACTGTTTTTT. Residues: CATSGEDRGREKLFF.

This chain connects TRBV12-3 or TRBV12-4 to TRBJ2-5; D ambiguous. The end of the DNA is better explained by TRBJ2-7, so the J call may be wrong. This CDR3 comprises 13 residues. CDR3 residues: CASSTGPSGEQYF. As DNA, the CDR3 is TGTGCCAGCAGTACCGGGCCTTCTGGCGAGCAGTACTTC.

The V and J genes are TRBV20-1 and TRBJ2-1, with 13 bases identical to TRBD2. The CDR3 extends over 15 amino acids. Germline V gives CDR1 DFQATT, CDR2 SNEGSKA (reference sequence). V shed 6 bases and J 7 bases; nucleotides not matched to a gene: 9. This CDR3 is CSATAGLAGENEQFF. The DNA of the CDR3 is TGCAGTGCAACCGCCGGACTAGCGGGGGAGAATGAGCAGTTCTTC.

This clonotype was picked up a small number of times. The chain recombines TRBV3-1 with TRBJ2-4, with 9 bases identical to TRBD2. Germline V gene lookup returns CDR1 LGHDT and CDR2 YNNKEL (reference sequence). The V gene end was trimmed by 0 bases and the J gene end by 15 bases; junction bases not matched to a gene: 6. The CDR3 is made up of 13 amino acids. DNA of the CDR3: TGTGCCAGCAGCCAAGATGCGGGGGGGCGCGGGTACTTC. Amino acid sequence: CASSQDAGGRGYF.

This clonotype was recorded at least ten times. The chain couples TRBV27 to TRBJ2-1; D may be TRBD1 (6 bases). Germline CDR1 and CDR2: MNHEY and SMNVEV (reference sequence). V was clipped by 4 bases and J by 0 bases, with 7 bases between them. CDR3 length: 14 amino acids. CDR3 nucleotide sequence: TGTGCCAGCAGTTCCAGGGGCTCCTACAATGAGCAGTTCTTC. Translation gives CASSSRGSYNEQFF.

This clonotype appeared once. The chain links TRBV20-1 to TRBJ1-6; D is perhaps TRBD1 (5 bases). Germline values: CDR1 DFQATT, CDR2 SNEGSKA (reference sequence). Trimming stripped 5 bases from V and 6 bases from J, with 17 bases between. The CDR3 extends over 15 amino acids. This CDR3 reads CSASPLEGPNSPLHF. CDR3 sequence (DNA): TGCAGTGCTTCCCCTTTGGAGGGACCTAATTCACCCCTCCACTTT.

In this sample, this clonotype turned up many times. The J gene is TRBJ2-3, the V gene TRBV5-1, with TRBD2 matching 8 bases. The length of the CDR3 is 13 residues. Looked up from germline, CDR1 is SGHRS and CDR2 is YFSETQ. With 7 bases clipped from V and 2 bases from J, the junction kept 3 bases outside the gene matches. CDR3 protein: CASGGLVTDTQYF. The DNA for the CDR3 is TGCGCCAGCGGGGGACTAGTCACAGATACGCAGTATTTT. The full variable domain, rest sourced from reference TRBV5-1 and TRBJ2-3, is KAGVTQTPRYLIKTRGQQVTLSCSPISGHRSVSWYQQTPGQGLQFLFEYFSETQRNKGNFPGRFSGRQFSNSRSEMNVSTLELGDSALYLCASGGLVTDTQYFGPGTRLTVL.

Many counts were recorded for this clonotype. The rearrangement uses TRBV15 and TRBJ1-2, with a possible D match to TRBD1 (6 bases). The CDR3 has 13 residues. Per the germline V gene, CDR1 is LNHNV and CDR2 is YYDKDF (reference sequence). The V end lost 1 base, the J end lost 13 bases, and 16 bases lay between the germline ends. CDR3 loop: CATSRGDGGHVTF. As DNA, the CDR3 is TGTGCCACCAGCAGAGGGGATGGGGGGCACGTCACCTTC. Based on the CDR3 plus reference TRBV15 and TRBJ1-2, the full variable domain is DAMVIQNPRYQVTQFGKPVTLSCSQTLNHNVMYWYQQKSSQAPKLLFHYYDKDFNNEADTPDNFQSRRPNTSFCFLDIRSPGLGDTAMYLCATSRGDGGHVTFGSGTRLTVV.

This clonotype occurred many times. The chain joins TRBV14 to TRBJ2-7, with a tentative D call TRBD1 (6 bases). Germline V gene sequence: CDR1 SGHDN, CDR2 FVKESK. V lost 4 bases and J lost 2, with 15 bases in between. The CDR3 totals 15 residues. CDR3 loop: CASSPKPTGPYEQYF. The DNA of the CDR3 is TGTGCCAGCAGCCCCAAACCCACAGGGCCCTACGAGCAGTACTTC.

This clonotype has a count of ten or more. The chain carries TRBV6-2 or TRBV6-3 and TRBJ2-5; 8 nucleotides agree with TRBD1. CDR3 length: 14 amino acids. The V and J ends lost 6 bases and 6 bases, in that order; junction bases with no gene match: 9. Germline CDR1 reads MNHEY; CDR2 reads SVGEGT. The CDR3 sequence is CASSPGGIEKTQYF. CDR3 DNA: TGTGCCAGCAGCCCAGGGGGCATCGAAAAGACCCAGTACTTC.